This record covers a single TCR beta chain. These data belong to a study of T cell changes during pregnancy in multiple sclerosis. The CDR3 runs 15 residues. Germline lookup yields CDR1 MNHEY and CDR2 SMNVEV (reference sequence). V lost 3 bases to trimming and J lost 7 bases; unmatched junction nucleotides: 9. Here immunoSEQ multiplex PCR was the method, and the copy in TCRdb shows in-frame clones only, minus some. The sample consists of around 40,000 clones, 80% to 95% of them appearing once. The chain employs TRBV27 and TRBJ2-1; 7 positions match TRBD1. This receptor was taken from a female donor with multiple sclerosis, enrolled in a pregnancy study. The sample consisted of CD8+ T cells from peripheral blood mononuclear cells, taken before pregnancy. Here the CDR3 reads CASSLSRDSGNEQFF. CDR3 DNA: TGTGCCAGCAGTTTGAGTAGGGACAGTGGTAATGAGCAGTTCTTC.